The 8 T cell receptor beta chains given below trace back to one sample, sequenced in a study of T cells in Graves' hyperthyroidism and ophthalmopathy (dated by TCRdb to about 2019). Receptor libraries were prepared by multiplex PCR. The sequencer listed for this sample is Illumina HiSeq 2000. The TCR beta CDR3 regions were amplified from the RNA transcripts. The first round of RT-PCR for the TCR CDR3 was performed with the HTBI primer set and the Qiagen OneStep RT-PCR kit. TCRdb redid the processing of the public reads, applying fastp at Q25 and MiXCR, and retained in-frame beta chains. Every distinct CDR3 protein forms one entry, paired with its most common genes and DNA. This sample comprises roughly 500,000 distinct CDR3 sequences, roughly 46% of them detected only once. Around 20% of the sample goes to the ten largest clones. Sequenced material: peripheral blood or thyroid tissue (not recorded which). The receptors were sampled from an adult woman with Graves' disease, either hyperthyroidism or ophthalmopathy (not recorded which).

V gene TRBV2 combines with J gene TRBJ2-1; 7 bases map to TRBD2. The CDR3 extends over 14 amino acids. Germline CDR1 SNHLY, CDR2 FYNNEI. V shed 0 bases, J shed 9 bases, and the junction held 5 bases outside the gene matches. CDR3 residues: CASSEASAGAEQFF. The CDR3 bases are TGTGCCAGCAGTGAAGCCTCCGCGGGAGCTGAGCAGTTCTTC.

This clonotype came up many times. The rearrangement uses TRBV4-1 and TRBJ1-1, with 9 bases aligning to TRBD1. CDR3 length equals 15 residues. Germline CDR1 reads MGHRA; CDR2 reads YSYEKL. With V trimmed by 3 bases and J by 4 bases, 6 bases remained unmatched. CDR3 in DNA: TGCGCCAGCAGCCAGGACAGGGGCCACATCACTGAAGCTTTCTTT. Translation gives CASSQDRGHITEAFF.

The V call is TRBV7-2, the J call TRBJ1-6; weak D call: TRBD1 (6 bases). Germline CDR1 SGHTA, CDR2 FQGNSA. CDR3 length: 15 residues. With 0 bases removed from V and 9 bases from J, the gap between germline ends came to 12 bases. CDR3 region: CASSLAGGEGSPLHF. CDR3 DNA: TGTGCCAGCAGCTTAGCGGGGGGCGAGGGTTCACCCCTCCACTTT. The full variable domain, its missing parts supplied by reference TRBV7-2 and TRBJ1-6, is GAGVSQSPSNKVTEKGKDVELRCDPISGHTALYWYRQSLGQGLEFLIYFQGNSAPDKSGLPSDRFSAERTGGSVSTLTIQRTQQEDSAVYLCASSLAGGEGSPLHFGNGTRLTVT.

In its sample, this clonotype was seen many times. Here the CDR3 DNA reads TGTGCCAGCAGTGCCCACAGGGACGCTGGGGGCTACACCTTC. Translation: CASSAHRDAGGYTF. V is TRBV6-4 and J is TRBJ1-2, with D tentatively TRBD1 (6 bases). Trimming left V 4 bases short and J 8 bases short, with 17 bases between. Germline V lookup: CDR1 MRHNA, CDR2 SNTAGT. The CDR3 spans 14 residues.

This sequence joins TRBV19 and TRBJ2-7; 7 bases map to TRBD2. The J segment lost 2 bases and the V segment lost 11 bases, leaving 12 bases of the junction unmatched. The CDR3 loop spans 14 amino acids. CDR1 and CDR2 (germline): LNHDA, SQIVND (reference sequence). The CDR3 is CARGGGRIPYEQYF. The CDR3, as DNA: TGTGCCCGAGGTGGCGGGAGAATTCCCTACGAGCAGTACTTC.

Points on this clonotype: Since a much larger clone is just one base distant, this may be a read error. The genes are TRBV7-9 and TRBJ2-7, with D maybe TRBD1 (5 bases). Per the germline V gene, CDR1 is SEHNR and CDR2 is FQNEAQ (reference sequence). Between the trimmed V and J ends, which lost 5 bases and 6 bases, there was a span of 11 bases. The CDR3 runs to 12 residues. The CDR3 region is CASSSRQFEQYF. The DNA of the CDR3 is TGTGCCAGCAGCAGCCGACAGTTCGAGCAGTACTTC.

CDR3 sequence: CASSEQKETQYF. The CDR3 bases are TGTGCCAGCAGTGAACAGAAAGAGACCCAGTACTTC. This sequence joins TRBV6-1 and TRBJ2-5, with no clear D. This CDR3 is 12 amino acids long. In germline, CDR1 is MNHNS, CDR2 SASEGT. Trimming shortened V by 2 bases and J by 3 bases, and 4 bases separated the two germline ends.

The CDR3: CASSLGGDGQETQYF. The DNA of the CDR3 is TGTGCCAGCAGCTTAGGGGGGGACGGTCAAGAGACCCAGTACTTC. V usage is TRBV7-8 and J usage is TRBJ2-5, with D perhaps matching TRBD2 (6 bases). The germline gives CDR1 SGHVS, CDR2 FQNEAQ. The CDR3 sequence is 15 residues long. The ends were cut back, 1 base at V and 2 bases at J, with 11 bases in the middle.